Described below is a single TCR beta chain sequence and its context. Survey level was the resolution at which the v3.0 immunoSEQ assay ran. The data were produced by immunoSEQ multiplex PCR, yet TCRdb's version contains in-frame clones alone and is incomplete. The sample lists tens of thousands of clones; about 95% were seen once. The record originates from a study of long-term antiretroviral therapy in people with HIV. Sample: unsorted PBMCs, taken 3.7 years after starting antiretroviral therapy. The receptor comes from a woman aged 45-65 years with HIV.

CDR3 amino acids: CAISERGAGSTDTQYF. The CDR3 coding sequence is TGTGCCATCAGTGAGAGGGGAGCGGGTAGCACAGATACGCAGTATTTT. The rearrangement uses TRBV10-3 and TRBJ2-3; a weak D match, TRBD2 (6 bases). In germline, CDR1 is ENHRY, CDR2 SYGVKD. The CDR3 totals 16 residues. Trimming removed 2 bases at V and 0 bases at J, with 12 bases between.